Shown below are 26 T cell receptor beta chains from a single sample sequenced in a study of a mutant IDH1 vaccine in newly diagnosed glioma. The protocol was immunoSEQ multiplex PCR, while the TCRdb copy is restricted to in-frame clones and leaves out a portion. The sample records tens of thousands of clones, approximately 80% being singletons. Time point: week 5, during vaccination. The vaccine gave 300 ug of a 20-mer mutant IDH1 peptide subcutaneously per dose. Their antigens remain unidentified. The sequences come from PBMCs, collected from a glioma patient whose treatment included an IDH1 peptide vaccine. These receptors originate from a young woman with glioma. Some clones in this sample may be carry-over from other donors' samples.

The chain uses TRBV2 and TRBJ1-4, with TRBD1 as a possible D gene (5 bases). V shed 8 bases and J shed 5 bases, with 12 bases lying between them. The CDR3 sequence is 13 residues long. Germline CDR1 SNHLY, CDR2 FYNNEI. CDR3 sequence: CASGQTENEKLFF. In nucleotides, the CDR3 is TGTGCCAGCGGCCAGACAGAAAATGAAAAACTGTTTTTT.

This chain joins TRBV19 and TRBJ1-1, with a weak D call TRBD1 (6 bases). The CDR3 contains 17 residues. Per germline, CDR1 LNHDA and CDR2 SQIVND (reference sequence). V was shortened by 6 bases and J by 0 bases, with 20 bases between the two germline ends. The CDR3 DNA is TGTGCCAGTAGGGGGGGCAGGGGCCCAGCTATGAACACTGAAGCTTTCTTT. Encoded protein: CASRGGRGPAMNTEAFF. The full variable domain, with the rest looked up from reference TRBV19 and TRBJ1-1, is DGGITQSPKYLFRKEGQNVTLSCEQNLNHDAMYWYRQDPGQGLRLIYYSQIVNDFQKGDIAEGYSVSREKKESFPLTVTSAQKNPTAFYLCASRGGRGPAMNTEAFFGQGTRLTVV.

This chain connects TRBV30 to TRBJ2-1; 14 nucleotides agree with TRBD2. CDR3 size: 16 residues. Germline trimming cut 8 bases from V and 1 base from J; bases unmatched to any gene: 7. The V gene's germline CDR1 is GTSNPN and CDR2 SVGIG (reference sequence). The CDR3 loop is CAGATSGRGSYNEQFF. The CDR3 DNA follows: TGTGCCGGGGCGACTAGCGGGAGGGGGTCCTACAATGAGCAGTTCTTC.

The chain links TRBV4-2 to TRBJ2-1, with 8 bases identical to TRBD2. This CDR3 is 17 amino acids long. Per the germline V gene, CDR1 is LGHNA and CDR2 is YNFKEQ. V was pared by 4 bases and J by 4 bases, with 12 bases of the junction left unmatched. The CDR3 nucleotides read TGTGCCAGCAGCCCCGGGGGGGGTAGCGGGGATTACAATGAGCAGTTCTTC. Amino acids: CASSPGGGSGDYNEQFF.

CDR3 region: CSVLGLTSGSYEQYF. In nucleotides, the CDR3 is TGCAGCGTTCTTGGTTTGACTAGCGGGAGTTACGAGCAGTACTTC. This chain connects TRBV29-1 to TRBJ2-7; TRBD2 matches at 12 bases. Trimming at V came to 5 bases and at J to 4 bases, leaving 9 bases not matched to a gene. Germline values: CDR1 SQVTM, CDR2 ANQGSEA. There are 15 residues in the CDR3.

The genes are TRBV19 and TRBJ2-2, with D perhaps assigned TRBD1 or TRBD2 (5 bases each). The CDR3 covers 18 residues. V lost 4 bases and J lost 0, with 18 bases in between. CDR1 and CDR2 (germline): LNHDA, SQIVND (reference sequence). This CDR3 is CASSNTAGWGANTGELFF. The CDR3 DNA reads TGTGCCAGTAGTAACACGGCAGGGTGGGGAGCGAACACCGGGGAGCTGTTTTTT.

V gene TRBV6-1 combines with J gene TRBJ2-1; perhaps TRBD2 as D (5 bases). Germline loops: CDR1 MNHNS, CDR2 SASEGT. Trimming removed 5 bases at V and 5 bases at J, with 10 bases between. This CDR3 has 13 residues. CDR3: CASSSTGNNEQFF. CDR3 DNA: TGTGCCAGCAGTTCCACGGGGAACAATGAGCAGTTCTTC.

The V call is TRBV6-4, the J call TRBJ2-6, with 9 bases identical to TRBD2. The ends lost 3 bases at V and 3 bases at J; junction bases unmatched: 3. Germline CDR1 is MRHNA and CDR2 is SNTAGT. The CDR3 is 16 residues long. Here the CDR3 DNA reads TGTGCCAGCAGTGAGCGGGGGGGACATGGGGCCAACGTCCTGACTTTC. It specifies CASSERGGHGANVLTF.

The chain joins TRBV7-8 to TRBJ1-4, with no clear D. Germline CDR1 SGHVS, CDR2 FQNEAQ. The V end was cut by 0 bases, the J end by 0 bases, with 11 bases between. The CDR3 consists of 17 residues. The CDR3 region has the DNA TGTGCCAGCAGCTTAGCGCAGAAACCAGCAACTAATGAAAAACTGTTTTTT. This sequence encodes CASSLAQKPATNEKLFF.

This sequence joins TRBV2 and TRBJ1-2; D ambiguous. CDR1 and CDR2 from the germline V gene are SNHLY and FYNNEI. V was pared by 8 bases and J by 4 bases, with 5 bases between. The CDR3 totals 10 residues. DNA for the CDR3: TGTGCCAGCTATTCCTATGGCTACACCTTC. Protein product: CASYSYGYTF.

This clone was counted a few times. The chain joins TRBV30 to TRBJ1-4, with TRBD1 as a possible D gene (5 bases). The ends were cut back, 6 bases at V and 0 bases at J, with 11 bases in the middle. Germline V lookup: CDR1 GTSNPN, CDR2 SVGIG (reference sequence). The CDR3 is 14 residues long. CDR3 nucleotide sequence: TGTGCCTGCTGGGGACGGGCAACTAATGAAAAACTGTTTTTT. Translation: CACWGRATNEKLFF.

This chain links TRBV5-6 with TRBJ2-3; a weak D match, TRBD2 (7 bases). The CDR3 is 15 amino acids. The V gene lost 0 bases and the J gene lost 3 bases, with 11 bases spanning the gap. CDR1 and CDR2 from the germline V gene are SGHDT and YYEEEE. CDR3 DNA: TGTGCCAGCAGCTTGGGAGGGGGAGGGACAGATACGCAGTATTTT. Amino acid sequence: CASSLGGGGTDTQYF.

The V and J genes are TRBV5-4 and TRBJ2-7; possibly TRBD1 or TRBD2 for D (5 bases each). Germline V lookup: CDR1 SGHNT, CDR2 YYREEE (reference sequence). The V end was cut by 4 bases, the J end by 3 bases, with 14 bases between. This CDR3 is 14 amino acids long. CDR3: CASSHPGRSYEQYF. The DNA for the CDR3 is TGTGCCAGCAGCCATCCGGGACGGAGCTACGAGCAGTACTTC.

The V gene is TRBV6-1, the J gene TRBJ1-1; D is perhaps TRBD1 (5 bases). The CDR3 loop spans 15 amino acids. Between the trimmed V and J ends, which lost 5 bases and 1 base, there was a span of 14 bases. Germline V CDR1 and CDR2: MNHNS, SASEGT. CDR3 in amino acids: CASSPRGTGNTEAFF. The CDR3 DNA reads TGTGCCAGCAGTCCCCGGGGGACGGGGAACACTGAAGCTTTCTTT.

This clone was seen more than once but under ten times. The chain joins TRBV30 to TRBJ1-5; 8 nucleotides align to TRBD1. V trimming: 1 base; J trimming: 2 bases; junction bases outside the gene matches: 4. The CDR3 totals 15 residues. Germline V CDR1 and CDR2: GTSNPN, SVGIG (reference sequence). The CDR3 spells CAWSEGQGGNQPQHF. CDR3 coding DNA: TGTGCCTGGAGTGAAGGACAGGGTGGCAATCAGCCCCAGCATTTT.

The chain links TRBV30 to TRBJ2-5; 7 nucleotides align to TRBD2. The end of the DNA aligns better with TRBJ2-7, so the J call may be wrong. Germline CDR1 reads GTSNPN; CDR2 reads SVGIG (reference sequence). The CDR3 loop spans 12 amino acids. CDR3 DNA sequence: TGTGCCTGGCAGGGAGGGAGCTACGAGCAGTACTTC. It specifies CAWQGGSYEQYF.

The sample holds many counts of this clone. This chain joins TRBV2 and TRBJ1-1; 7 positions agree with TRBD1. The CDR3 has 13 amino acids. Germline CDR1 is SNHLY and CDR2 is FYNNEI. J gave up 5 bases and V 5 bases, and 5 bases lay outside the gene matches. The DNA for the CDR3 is TGTGCCAGCAGTCTACAGGGGCCGACTGAAGCTTTCTTT. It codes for CASSLQGPTEAFF.

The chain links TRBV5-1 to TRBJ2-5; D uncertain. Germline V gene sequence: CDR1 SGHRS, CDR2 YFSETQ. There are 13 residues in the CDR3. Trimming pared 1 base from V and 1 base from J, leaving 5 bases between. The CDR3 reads CASSLPVQETQYF. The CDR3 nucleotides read TGCGCCAGCAGCTTGCCGGTCCAAGAGACCCAGTACTTC.

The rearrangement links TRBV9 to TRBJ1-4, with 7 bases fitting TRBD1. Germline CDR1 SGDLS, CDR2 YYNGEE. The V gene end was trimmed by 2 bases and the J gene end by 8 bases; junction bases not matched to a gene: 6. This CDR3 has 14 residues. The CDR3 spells CASSVRGRGEKLFF. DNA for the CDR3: TGTGCCAGCAGCGTGAGGGGGCGCGGGGAAAAACTGTTTTTT.

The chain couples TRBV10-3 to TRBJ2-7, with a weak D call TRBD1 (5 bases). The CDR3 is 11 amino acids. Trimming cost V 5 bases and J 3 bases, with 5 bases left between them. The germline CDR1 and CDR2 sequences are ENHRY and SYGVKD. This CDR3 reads CAISTGYEQYF. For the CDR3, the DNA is TGTGCCATCAGTACAGGCTACGAGCAGTACTTC.

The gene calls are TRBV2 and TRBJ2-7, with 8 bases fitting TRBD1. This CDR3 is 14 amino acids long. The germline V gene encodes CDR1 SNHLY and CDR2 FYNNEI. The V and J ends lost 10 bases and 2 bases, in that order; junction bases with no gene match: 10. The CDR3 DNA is TGTGCCATAGAAGGACAGGGTGGGACCTACGAGCAGTACTTC. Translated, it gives CAIEGQGGTYEQYF.

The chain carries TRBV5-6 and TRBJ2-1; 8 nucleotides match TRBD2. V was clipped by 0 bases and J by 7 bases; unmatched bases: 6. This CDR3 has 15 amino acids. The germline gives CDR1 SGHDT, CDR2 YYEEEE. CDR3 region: CASSLAGGAGNEQFF. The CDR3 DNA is TGTGCCAGCAGCTTGGCCGGGGGGGCAGGGAATGAGCAGTTCTTC.

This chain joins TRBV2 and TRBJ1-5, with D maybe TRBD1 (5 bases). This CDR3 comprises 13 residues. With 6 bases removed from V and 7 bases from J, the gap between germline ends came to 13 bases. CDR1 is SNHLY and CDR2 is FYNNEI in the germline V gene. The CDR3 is CASSDSIVQPQHF. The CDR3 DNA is TGTGCCAGCAGCGACAGTATCGTCCAGCCCCAGCATTTT.

CDR3: CASATGLDYGYTF. The CDR3 region has the DNA TGTGCCAGCGCGACGGGCTTGGACTATGGCTACACCTTC. This chain joins TRBV2 and TRBJ1-2, with D hard to call. CDR1 SNHLY and CDR2 FYNNEI come from the germline V gene. V was pared by 8 bases and J by 3 bases, with 13 bases between. There are 13 residues in the CDR3.

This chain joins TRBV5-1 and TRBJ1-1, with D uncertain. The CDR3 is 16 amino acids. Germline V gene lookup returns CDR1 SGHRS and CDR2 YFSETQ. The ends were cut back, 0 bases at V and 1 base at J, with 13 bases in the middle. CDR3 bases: TGCGCCAGCAGCTTGGGCGGCCACAGCAAGAACACTGAAGCTTTCTTT. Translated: CASSLGGHSKNTEAFF.

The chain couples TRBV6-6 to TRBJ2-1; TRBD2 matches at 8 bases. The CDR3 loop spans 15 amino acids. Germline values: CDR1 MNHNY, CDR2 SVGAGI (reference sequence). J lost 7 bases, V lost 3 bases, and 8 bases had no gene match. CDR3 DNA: TGTGCCAGCAGTTATACTCTGGCGGGGGGAAATGAGCAGTTCTTC. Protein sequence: CASSYTLAGGNEQFF.